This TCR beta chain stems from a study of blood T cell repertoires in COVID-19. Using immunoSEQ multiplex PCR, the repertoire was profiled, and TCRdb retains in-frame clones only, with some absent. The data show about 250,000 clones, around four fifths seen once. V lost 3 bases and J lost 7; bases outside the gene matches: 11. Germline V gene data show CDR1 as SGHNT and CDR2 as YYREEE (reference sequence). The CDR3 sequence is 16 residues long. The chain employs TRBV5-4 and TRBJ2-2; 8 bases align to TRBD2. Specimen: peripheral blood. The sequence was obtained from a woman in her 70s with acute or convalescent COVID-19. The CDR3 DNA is TGTGCCAGCAGCTCGACGGGGCGGGGGGTTCACGGGGAGCTGTTTTTT. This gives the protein CASSSTGRGVHGELFF.